This is a list of T cell receptor beta chains from one sample in a study of graft-versus-host responses after intestinal transplantation. What these receptors recognize is not known. The repertoire was sequenced with immunoSEQ multiplex PCR; TCRdb's copy has only in-frame clones and lacks some. There are about 86,000 clones in the sample; around 89% occur only once, and about 0.27% lies in the top ten. Sample: unstimulated CD4+ T cells sorted from spleen or lymph node cells, taken before transplant. The receptors were sampled from a human donor who was the organ donor for an intestinal transplant. The CDR3 runs from the conserved cysteine through the conserved F or W. A D gene is named only where the DNA matches it firmly. Clone size is stated in some rows and not others, as once, few, many or a class when expanded.

v_call: TRBV5-1; clone_size: -; j_call: TRBJ2-7; d_call: -; cdr3_aa: CASSLLSGYEQYF; cdr3_nt: TGCGCCAGCAGCTTGCTCTCCGGCTACGAGCAGTACTTC
v_call: TRBV25-1; clone_size: -; j_call: TRBJ2-2; d_call: TRBD2; cdr3_aa: CASSELLAGGNTGELFF; cdr3_nt: TGTGCCAGCAGTGAATTACTAGCGGGGGGGAACACCGGGGAGCTGTTTTTT
v_call: TRBV7-8; clone_size: -; j_call: TRBJ2-7; d_call: TRBD2; cdr3_aa: CASSLSSLGEGSYEQYF; cdr3_nt: TGTGCCAGCAGCTTAAGCTCGTTAGGGGAGGGATCCTACGAGCAGTACTTC
v_call: TRBV11-2; clone_size: -; j_call: TRBJ2-2; d_call: -; cdr3_aa: CASSPVGAPTGELFF; cdr3_nt: TGTGCCAGCAGCCCGGTTGGGGCGCCCACCGGGGAGCTGTTTTTT
v_call: TRBV27; clone_size: -; j_call: TRBJ2-3; d_call: TRBD2; cdr3_aa: CASSSPRLAGSTDTQYF; cdr3_nt: TGTGCCAGCAGTTCCCCCAGACTAGCGGGGAGCACAGATACGCAGTATTTT
v_call: TRBV19; clone_size: -; j_call: TRBJ2-3; d_call: TRBD2; cdr3_aa: CATSGVAVPFSADTQYF; cdr3_nt: TGTGCCACCAGCGGGGTGGCTGTCCCTTTTAGCGCAGATACGCAGTATTTT
v_call: TRBV6-5; clone_size: -; j_call: TRBJ2-1; d_call: -; cdr3_aa: CASSYAGLVYNEQFF; cdr3_nt: TGTGCCAGCAGTTACGCCGGACTCGTCTACAATGAGCAGTTCTTC
v_call: TRBV6-1; clone_size: -; j_call: TRBJ1-5; d_call: -; cdr3_aa: CASSGKNWGRGHNQPQHF; cdr3_nt: TGTGCCAGCAGTGGCAAAAATTGGGGCAGGGGCCACAATCAGCCCCAGCATTTT
v_call: TRBV10-3; clone_size: -; j_call: TRBJ2-7; d_call: TRBD1; cdr3_aa: CAISEGTGETYEQYF; cdr3_nt: TGTGCCATCAGTGAGGGGACAGGGGAAACCTACGAGCAGTACTTC
v_call: TRBV29-1; clone_size: -; j_call: TRBJ2-3; d_call: -; cdr3_aa: CSVELRIRDTQYF; cdr3_nt: TGCAGCGTTGAGTTGCGAATCCGAGATACGCAGTATTTT
v_call: TRBV28; clone_size: -; j_call: TRBJ2-1; d_call: -; cdr3_aa: CASSLVSGLYEQFF; cdr3_nt: TGTGCCAGCAGTTTAGTGTCAGGGTTGTATGAGCAGTTCTTC
v_call: TRBV7-2; clone_size: -; j_call: TRBJ1-5; d_call: -; cdr3_aa: CASSSAGTLLGNQPQHF; cdr3_nt: TGTGCCAGCAGCTCCGCCGGGACACTTCTCGGCAATCAGCCCCAGCATTTT
v_call: TRBV25-1; clone_size: -; j_call: TRBJ2-3; d_call: -; cdr3_aa: CASSEKSYSSLTQYF; cdr3_nt: TGTGCCAGCAGTGAAAAGAGCTATTCGTCCCTTACGCAGTATTTT
v_call: TRBV9; clone_size: -; j_call: TRBJ1-2; d_call: -; cdr3_aa: CASSEAGPGYGYTF; cdr3_nt: TGTGCCAGCAGCGAAGCAGGGCCGGGCTATGGCTACACCTTC
v_call: TRBV19; clone_size: -; j_call: TRBJ1-1; d_call: -; cdr3_aa: CASSILPRGGQLEAFF; cdr3_nt: TGTGCCAGTAGTATCCTTCCCCGGGGGGGCCAACTTGAAGCTTTCTTT
v_call: TRBV2; clone_size: -; j_call: TRBJ2-7; d_call: -; cdr3_aa: CASSGFGGGSYEQYF; cdr3_nt: TGTGCCAGCAGTGGGTTCGGGGGAGGCTCCTACGAGCAGTACTTC
v_call: TRBV6-5; clone_size: once; j_call: TRBJ2-7; d_call: TRBD2; cdr3_aa: CASSRGRGHEQYF; cdr3_nt: TGTGCCAGCAGCCGCGGGAGAGGCCACGAGCAGTACTTC
v_call: TRBV19; clone_size: -; j_call: TRBJ2-5; d_call: TRBD2; cdr3_aa: CATKTSGQETQYF; cdr3_nt: TGTGCCACCAAGACTAGCGGTCAAGAGACCCAGTACTTC
v_call: TRBV2; clone_size: -; j_call: TRBJ1-4; d_call: -; cdr3_aa: CASSDPARGEKLFF; cdr3_nt: TGTGCCAGCAGTGACCCAGCGCGGGGGGAAAAACTGTTTTTT
v_call: TRBV7-2; clone_size: -; j_call: TRBJ2-3; d_call: -; cdr3_aa: CASSLTGLNTDTQYF; cdr3_nt: TGTGCCAGCAGCTTAACTGGACTAAACACAGATACGCAGTATTTT
v_call: TRBV11-1; clone_size: few; j_call: TRBJ2-7; d_call: TRBD2; cdr3_aa: CASSPETSGRPEQYF; cdr3_nt: TGTGCCAGCAGCCCAGAGACTAGCGGGAGACCCGAGCAGTACTTC
v_call: TRBV7-9; clone_size: -; j_call: TRBJ2-7; d_call: TRBD1; cdr3_aa: CASSLDRGSDEQYF; cdr3_nt: TGTGCCAGCAGCTTAGACAGGGGAAGCGACGAGCAGTACTTC
v_call: TRBV7-9; clone_size: -; j_call: TRBJ2-7; d_call: -; cdr3_aa: CASSFRGLRNEQYF; cdr3_nt: TGTGCCAGCAGCTTCAGGGGCCTCCGAAACGAGCAGTACTTC
v_call: TRBV7-9; clone_size: once; j_call: TRBJ2-1; d_call: -; cdr3_aa: CASSYYSSYNEQFF; cdr3_nt: TGTGCCAGCAGCTACTATTCTTCCTACAATGAGCAGTTCTTC
v_call: TRBV20-1; clone_size: -; j_call: TRBJ1-2; d_call: TRBD1; cdr3_aa: CSARSGGGYTF; cdr3_nt: TGCAGTGCTAGGTCAGGGGGAGGCTACACCTTC
v_call: TRBV7-8; clone_size: -; j_call: TRBJ2-5; d_call: TRBD1; cdr3_aa: CASTKYRDRIQETQYF; cdr3_nt: TGTGCCAGCACCAAGTACAGGGACAGGATACAAGAGACCCAGTACTTC
v_call: TRBV15; clone_size: -; j_call: TRBJ2-2; d_call: -; cdr3_aa: CATSRNRPEMVTVGGELFF; cdr3_nt: TGTGCCACCAGCAGAAACCGCCCTGAGATGGTAACCGTCGGCGGGGAGCTGTTTTTT
v_call: TRBV5-1; clone_size: once; j_call: TRBJ2-3; d_call: TRBD2; cdr3_aa: CASSLSGASTDTQYF; cdr3_nt: TGCGCCAGCAGCTTGAGCGGGGCTAGCACAGATACGCAGTATTTT
v_call: TRBV28; clone_size: -; j_call: TRBJ1-6; d_call: TRBD1; cdr3_aa: CASIPGQGNSPLHF; cdr3_nt: TGTGCCAGCATCCCGGGACAGGGGAATTCACCCCTCCACTTT
v_call: TRBV2; clone_size: -; j_call: TRBJ2-5; d_call: TRBD2; cdr3_aa: CASSDRGRGETQYF; cdr3_nt: TGTGCCAGCAGTGACCGAGGGAGGGGAGAGACCCAGTACTTC
v_call: TRBV7-8; clone_size: once; j_call: TRBJ2-4; d_call: -; cdr3_aa: CASSLRGGLAYIQYF; cdr3_nt: TGTGCCAGCAGCTTAAGGGGGGGCCTGGCCTACATTCAGTACTTC
v_call: TRBV30; clone_size: few; j_call: TRBJ2-7; d_call: TRBD1; cdr3_aa: CAWGRDSEQYF; cdr3_nt: TGTGCCTGGGGCCGGGACAGCGAGCAGTACTTC
v_call: TRBV5-6; clone_size: -; j_call: TRBJ2-3; d_call: TRBD2; cdr3_aa: CASSGPGLAHPDTQYF; cdr3_nt: TGTGCCAGCAGCGGTCCGGGACTAGCTCACCCAGATACGCAGTATTTT
v_call: TRBV19; clone_size: -; j_call: TRBJ1-2; d_call: TRBD1; cdr3_aa: CASSQNRDRGQKRYGYTF; cdr3_nt: TGTGCCAGTAGTCAGAACCGGGACAGGGGGCAGAAGAGGTATGGCTACACCTTC
v_call: TRBV2; clone_size: -; j_call: TRBJ1-1; d_call: -; cdr3_aa: CATTLELYTEAFF; cdr3_nt: TGTGCCACAACCCTTGAACTGTACACTGAAGCTTTCTTT
v_call: TRBV5-1; clone_size: -; j_call: TRBJ2-5; d_call: -; cdr3_aa: CASSFREPGRETQYF; cdr3_nt: TGCGCCAGCAGCTTCCGGGAGCCTGGGAGGGAGACCCAGTACTTC
v_call: TRBV10-3; clone_size: -; j_call: TRBJ1-1; d_call: -; cdr3_aa: CAILGSPGAEAFF; cdr3_nt: TGTGCCATCCTGGGTTCCCCAGGGGCTGAAGCTTTCTTT
v_call: TRBV11-3; clone_size: -; j_call: TRBJ2-6; d_call: TRBD1; cdr3_aa: CASSLGQGASGANVLTF; cdr3_nt: TGTGCCAGCAGCTTAGGACAGGGGGCCTCTGGGGCCAACGTCCTGACTTTC
v_call: TRBV28; clone_size: -; j_call: TRBJ2-1; d_call: TRBD1; cdr3_aa: CASSVPGQGASEQFF; cdr3_nt: TGTGCCAGCAGTGTTCCGGGACAGGGGGCGTCTGAGCAGTTCTTC
v_call: TRBV7-2; clone_size: -; j_call: TRBJ2-7; d_call: TRBD1; cdr3_aa: CASSTNRGSYEQYF; cdr3_nt: TGTGCCAGCAGCACCAACAGGGGTTCCTACGAGCAGTACTTC
v_call: TRBV5-8; clone_size: -; j_call: TRBJ2-4; d_call: TRBD1; cdr3_aa: CASSGGQGAGAKNIQYF; cdr3_nt: TGTGCCAGCAGCGGGGGACAGGGGGCCGGGGCCAAAAACATTCAGTACTTC
v_call: TRBV5-1; clone_size: -; j_call: TRBJ2-5; d_call: -; cdr3_aa: CACQGRGIGETQYF; cdr3_nt: TGCGCCTGCCAAGGACGGGGTATCGGAGAGACCCAGTACTTC
v_call: TRBV7-2; clone_size: -; j_call: TRBJ2-5; d_call: -; cdr3_aa: CASSLVGLQETQYF; cdr3_nt: TGTGCCAGCAGCTTAGTTGGCCTCCAAGAGACCCAGTACTTC
v_call: TRBV5-8; clone_size: -; j_call: TRBJ2-5; d_call: TRBD2; cdr3_aa: CASSLSGTSGGSYQETQYF; cdr3_nt: TGTGCCAGCAGCTTGAGTGGGACTAGCGGGGGCTCGTACCAAGAGACCCAGTACTTC
v_call: TRBV4-1; clone_size: -; j_call: TRBJ2-5; d_call: -; cdr3_aa: CASSPRQSQETQYF; cdr3_nt: TGCGCCAGCAGCCCCCGACAGAGCCAAGAGACCCAGTACTTC
v_call: TRBV9; clone_size: -; j_call: TRBJ2-2; d_call: -; cdr3_aa: CADPGARANTGELFF; cdr3_nt: TGTGCCGACCCAGGGGCTAGAGCGAACACCGGGGAGCTGTTTTTT
v_call: TRBV4-2; clone_size: -; j_call: TRBJ1-1; d_call: TRBD1; cdr3_aa: CASSQDRGGNTEAFF; cdr3_nt: TGTGCCAGCAGCCAGGACAGGGGGGGGAACACTGAAGCTTTCTTT
v_call: TRBV30; clone_size: -; j_call: TRBJ1-2; d_call: -; cdr3_aa: CASRRVLNYGYTF; cdr3_nt: TGTGCCTCCAGGCGGGTCCTCAACTATGGCTACACCTTC
v_call: TRBV7-3; clone_size: once; j_call: TRBJ2-1; d_call: -; cdr3_aa: CASSPGLGPPFF; cdr3_nt: TGTGCCAGCAGCCCGGGACTTGGACCGCCGTTCTTC
v_call: TRBV28; clone_size: -; j_call: TRBJ2-7; d_call: TRBD2; cdr3_aa: CASSFLAGGGEQYF; cdr3_nt: TGTGCCAGCAGTTTCCTAGCGGGAGGGGGCGAGCAGTACTTC
v_call: TRBV2; clone_size: -; j_call: TRBJ2-3; d_call: TRBD2; cdr3_aa: CASAAGANTDTQYF; cdr3_nt: TGTGCCAGCGCAGCGGGAGCTAACACAGATACGCAGTATTTT
v_call: TRBV5-1; clone_size: -; j_call: TRBJ2-2; d_call: -; cdr3_aa: CASSLARFTGELFF; cdr3_nt: TGCGCCAGCAGCTTGGCCCGTTTCACCGGGGAGCTGTTTTTT
v_call: TRBV2; clone_size: -; j_call: TRBJ2-7; d_call: TRBD2; cdr3_aa: CASISRGASYEQYF; cdr3_nt: TGTGCCAGCATCTCGCGGGGGGCGTCCTACGAGCAGTACTTC
v_call: TRBV18; clone_size: -; j_call: TRBJ2-2; d_call: -; cdr3_aa: CASSPTHLTGELFF; cdr3_nt: TGTGCCAGCTCACCAACACACCTCACCGGGGAGCTGTTTTTT
v_call: TRBV2; clone_size: -; j_call: TRBJ2-3; d_call: TRBD2; cdr3_aa: CASRGGDTQYF; cdr3_nt: TGTGCCAGCAGGGGGGGGGATACGCAGTATTTT